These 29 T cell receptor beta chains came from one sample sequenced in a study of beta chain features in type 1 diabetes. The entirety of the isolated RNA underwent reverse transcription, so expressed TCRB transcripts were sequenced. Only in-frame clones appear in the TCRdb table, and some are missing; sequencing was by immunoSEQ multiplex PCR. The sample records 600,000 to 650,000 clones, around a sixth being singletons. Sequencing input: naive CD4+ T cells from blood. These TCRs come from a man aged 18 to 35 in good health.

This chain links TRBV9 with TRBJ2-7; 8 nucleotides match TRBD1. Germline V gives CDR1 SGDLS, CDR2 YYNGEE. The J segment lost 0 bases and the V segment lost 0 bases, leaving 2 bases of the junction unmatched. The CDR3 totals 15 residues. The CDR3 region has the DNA TGTGCCAGCAGCGTAGGGGGACAGGCCTCCTACGAGCAGTACTTC. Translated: CASSVGGQASYEQYF.

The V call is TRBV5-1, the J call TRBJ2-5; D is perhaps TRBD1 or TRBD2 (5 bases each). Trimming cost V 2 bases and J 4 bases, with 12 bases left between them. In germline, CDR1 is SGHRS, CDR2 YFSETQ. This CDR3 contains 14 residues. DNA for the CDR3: TGCGCCAGCAGCTTATCGGGGCAACCAGAGACCCAGTACTTC. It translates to CASSLSGQPETQYF.

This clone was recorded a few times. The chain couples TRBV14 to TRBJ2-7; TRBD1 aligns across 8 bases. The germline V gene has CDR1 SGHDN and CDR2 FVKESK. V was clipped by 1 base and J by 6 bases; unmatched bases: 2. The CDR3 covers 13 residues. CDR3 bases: TGTGCCAGCAGCCAAGTAACAGGGGGCGAGCAGTACTTC. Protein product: CASSQVTGGEQYF.

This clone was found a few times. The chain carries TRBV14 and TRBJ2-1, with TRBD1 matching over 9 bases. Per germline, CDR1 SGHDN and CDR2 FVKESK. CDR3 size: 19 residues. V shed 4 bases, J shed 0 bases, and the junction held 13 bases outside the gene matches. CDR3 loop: CASSPRRDRAEPSYNEQFF. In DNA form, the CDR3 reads TGTGCCAGCAGCCCCCGCCGGGACAGGGCGGAACCCTCCTACAATGAGCAGTTCTTC.

CDR3 sequence: CASSLDRWAASGANVLTF. The CDR3 nucleotides read TGTGCCAGCAGCTTAGATAGATGGGCAGCCTCTGGGGCCAACGTCCTGACTTTC. The V and J genes are TRBV11-2 and TRBJ2-6; D gene ambiguous. V shed 0 bases and J shed 0 bases, with 12 bases lying between them. CDR1 is SGHAT, CDR2 FQNNGV, per germline. This CDR3 comprises 18 residues.

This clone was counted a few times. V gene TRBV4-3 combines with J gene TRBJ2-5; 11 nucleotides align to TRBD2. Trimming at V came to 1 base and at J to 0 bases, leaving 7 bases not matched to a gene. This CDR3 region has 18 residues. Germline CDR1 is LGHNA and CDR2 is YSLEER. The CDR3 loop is CASSQGPASGGYQETQYF. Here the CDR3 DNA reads TGCGCCAGCAGCCAAGGTCCGGCTAGCGGGGGGTACCAAGAGACCCAGTACTTC.

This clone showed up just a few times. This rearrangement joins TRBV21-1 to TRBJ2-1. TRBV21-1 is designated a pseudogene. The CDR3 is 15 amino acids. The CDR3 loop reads CASSTREGISNEQFF. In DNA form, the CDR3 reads TGTGCCAGCAGTACCCGTGAGGGGATTAGCAATGAGCAGTTCTTC.

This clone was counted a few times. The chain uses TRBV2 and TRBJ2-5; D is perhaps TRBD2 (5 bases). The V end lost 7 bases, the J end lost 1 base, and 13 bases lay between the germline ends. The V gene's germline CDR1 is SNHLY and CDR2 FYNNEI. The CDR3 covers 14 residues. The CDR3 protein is CASTHSDFQETQYF. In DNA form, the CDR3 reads TGTGCCAGCACCCACTCGGACTTCCAAGAGACCCAGTACTTC.

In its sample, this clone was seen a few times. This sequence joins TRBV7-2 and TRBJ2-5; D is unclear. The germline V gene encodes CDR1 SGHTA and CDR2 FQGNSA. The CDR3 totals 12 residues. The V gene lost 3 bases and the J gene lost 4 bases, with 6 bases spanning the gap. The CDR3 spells CASSLWGETQYF. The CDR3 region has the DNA TGTGCCAGCAGCTTGTGGGGAGAGACCCAGTACTTC.

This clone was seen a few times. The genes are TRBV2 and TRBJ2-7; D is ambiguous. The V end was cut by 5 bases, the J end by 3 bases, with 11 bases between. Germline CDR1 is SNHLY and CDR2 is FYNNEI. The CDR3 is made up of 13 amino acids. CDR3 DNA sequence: TGTGCCAGCAGTTTGGGCGTTGTCTACGAGCAGTACTTC. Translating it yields CASSLGVVYEQYF.

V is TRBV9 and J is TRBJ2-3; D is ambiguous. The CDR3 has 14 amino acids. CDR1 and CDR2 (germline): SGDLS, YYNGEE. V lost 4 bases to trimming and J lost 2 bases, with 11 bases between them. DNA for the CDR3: TGTGCCAGCAGCTTCGGACGGACCACAGATACGCAGTATTTT. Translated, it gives CASSFGRTTDTQYF.

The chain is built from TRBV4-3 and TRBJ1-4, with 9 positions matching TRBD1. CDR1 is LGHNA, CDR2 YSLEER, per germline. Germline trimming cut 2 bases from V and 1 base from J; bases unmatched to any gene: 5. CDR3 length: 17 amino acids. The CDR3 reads CASSQSPGQGTNEKLFF. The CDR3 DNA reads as TGCGCCAGCAGCCAATCCCCGGGACAGGGAACTAATGAAAAACTGTTTTTT.

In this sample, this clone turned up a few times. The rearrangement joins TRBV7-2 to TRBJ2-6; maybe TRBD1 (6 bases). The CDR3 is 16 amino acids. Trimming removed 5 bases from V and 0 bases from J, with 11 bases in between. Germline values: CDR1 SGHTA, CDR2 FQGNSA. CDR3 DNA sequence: TGTGCCAGCAGCCTAAGGACAGCCTCTGGGGCCAACGTCCTGACTTTC. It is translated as CASSLRTASGANVLTF.

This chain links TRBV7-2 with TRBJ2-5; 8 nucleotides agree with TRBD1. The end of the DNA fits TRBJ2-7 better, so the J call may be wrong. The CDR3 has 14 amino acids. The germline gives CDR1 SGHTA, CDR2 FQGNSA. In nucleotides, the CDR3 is TGTGCCAGCAGTGCCGGGACAGGTGCCTACGAGCAGTACTTC. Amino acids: CASSAGTGAYEQYF.

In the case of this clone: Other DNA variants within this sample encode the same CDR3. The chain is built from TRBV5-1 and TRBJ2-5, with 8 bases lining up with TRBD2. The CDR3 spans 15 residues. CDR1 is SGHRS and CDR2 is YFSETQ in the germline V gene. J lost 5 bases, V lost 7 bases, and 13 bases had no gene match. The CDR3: CASFSQTSGGETQYF. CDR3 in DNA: TGCGCCAGCTTCTCACAAACTAGCGGAGGCGAGACCCAGTACTTC.

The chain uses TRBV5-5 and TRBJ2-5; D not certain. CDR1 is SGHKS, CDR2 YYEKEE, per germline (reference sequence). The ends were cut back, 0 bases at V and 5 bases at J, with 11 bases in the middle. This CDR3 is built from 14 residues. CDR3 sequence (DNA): TGTGCCAGCAGCTTGGACGGTCAAGGGGAGACCCAGTACTTC. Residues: CASSLDGQGETQYF.

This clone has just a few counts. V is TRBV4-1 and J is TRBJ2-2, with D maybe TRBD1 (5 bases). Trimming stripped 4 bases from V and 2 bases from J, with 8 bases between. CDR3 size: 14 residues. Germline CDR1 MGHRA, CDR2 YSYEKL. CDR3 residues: CASSRTGNTGELFF. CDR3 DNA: TGCGCCAGCAGCCGTACAGGAAACACCGGGGAGCTGTTTTTT.

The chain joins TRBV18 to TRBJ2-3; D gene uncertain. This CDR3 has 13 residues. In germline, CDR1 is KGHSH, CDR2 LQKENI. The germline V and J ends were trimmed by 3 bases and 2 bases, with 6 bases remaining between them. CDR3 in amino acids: CASSPVHTDTQYF. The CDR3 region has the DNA TGTGCCAGCTCACCCGTCCACACAGATACGCAGTATTTT. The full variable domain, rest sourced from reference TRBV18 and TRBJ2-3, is NAGVMQNPRHLVRRRGQEARLRCSPMKGHSHVYWYRQLPEEGLKFMVYLQKENIIDESGMPKERFSAEFPKEGPSILRIQQVVRGDSAAYFCASSPVHTDTQYFGPGTRLTVL.

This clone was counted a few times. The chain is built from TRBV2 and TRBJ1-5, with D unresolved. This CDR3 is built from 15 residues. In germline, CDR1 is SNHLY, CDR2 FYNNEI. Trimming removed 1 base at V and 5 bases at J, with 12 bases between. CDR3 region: CASSEEMGSDQPQHF. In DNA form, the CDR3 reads TGTGCCAGCAGTGAAGAGATGGGGAGCGATCAGCCCCAGCATTTT.

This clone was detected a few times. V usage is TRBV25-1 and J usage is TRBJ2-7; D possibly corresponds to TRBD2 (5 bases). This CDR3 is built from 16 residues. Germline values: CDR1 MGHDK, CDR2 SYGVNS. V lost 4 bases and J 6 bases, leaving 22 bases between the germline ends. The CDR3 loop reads CASSGATSSLLGEQYF. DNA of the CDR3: TGTGCCAGCAGTGGGGCCACTAGTTCCCTGCTTGGCGAGCAGTACTTC.

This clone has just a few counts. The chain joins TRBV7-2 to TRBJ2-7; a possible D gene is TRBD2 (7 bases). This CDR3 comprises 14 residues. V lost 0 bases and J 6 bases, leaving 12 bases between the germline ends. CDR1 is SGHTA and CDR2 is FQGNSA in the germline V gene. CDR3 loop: CASSLAGGPFEQYF. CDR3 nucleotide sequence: TGTGCCAGCAGCTTAGCGGGGGGGCCTTTCGAGCAGTACTTC.

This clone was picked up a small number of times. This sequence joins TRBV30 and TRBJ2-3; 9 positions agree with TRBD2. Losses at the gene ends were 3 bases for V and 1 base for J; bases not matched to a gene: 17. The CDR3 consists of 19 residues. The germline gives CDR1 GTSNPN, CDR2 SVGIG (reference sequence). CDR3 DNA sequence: TGTGCCTGGAGCCAAGAGGGGCGGGGGGGCCATCGCGGCACAGATACGCAGTATTTT. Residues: CAWSQEGRGGHRGTDTQYF.

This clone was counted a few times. The CDR3 sequence is CASSQSVPGSSYNEQFF. The CDR3 DNA reads TGCGCCAGCAGCCAAAGCGTACCTGGCTCCTCCTACAATGAGCAGTTCTTC. V usage is TRBV4-3 and J usage is TRBJ2-1, with unresolved D. CDR1 and CDR2 from the germline V gene are LGHNA and YSLEER. This CDR3 has 17 amino acids. Trimming cost V 2 bases and J 0 bases, with 14 bases left between them.

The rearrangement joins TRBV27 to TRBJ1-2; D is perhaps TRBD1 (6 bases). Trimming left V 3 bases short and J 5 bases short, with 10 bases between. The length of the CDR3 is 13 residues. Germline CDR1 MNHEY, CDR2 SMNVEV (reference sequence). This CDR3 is CASSLDRLYGYTF. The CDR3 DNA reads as TGTGCCAGCAGTTTGGACAGACTGTATGGCTACACCTTC.

DNA of the CDR3: TGTGCCAGCAGTTACAGTTCCCTGTTTGGTCTGTTTTTT. Translated: CASSYSSLFGLFF. V usage is TRBV6-6 and J usage is TRBJ1-4; D is ambiguous. Trimming shortened V by 2 bases and J by 14 bases, and 15 bases separated the two germline ends. This CDR3 has 13 amino acids. Per germline, CDR1 MNHNY and CDR2 SVGAGI (reference sequence).

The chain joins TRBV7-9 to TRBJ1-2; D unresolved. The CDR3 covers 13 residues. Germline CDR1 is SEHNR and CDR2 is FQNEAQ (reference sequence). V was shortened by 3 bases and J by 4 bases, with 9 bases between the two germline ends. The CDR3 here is CASSFGEVYGYTF. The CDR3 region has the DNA TGTGCCAGCAGCTTCGGGGAGGTCTATGGCTACACCTTC.

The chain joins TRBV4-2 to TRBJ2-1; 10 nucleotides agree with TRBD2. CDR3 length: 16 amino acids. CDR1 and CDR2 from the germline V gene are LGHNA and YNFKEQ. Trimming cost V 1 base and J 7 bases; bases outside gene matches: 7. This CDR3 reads CASSQGSAGGVNEQFF. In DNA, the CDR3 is TGTGCCAGCAGCCAAGGGTCAGCGGGAGGGGTGAATGAGCAGTTCTTC.

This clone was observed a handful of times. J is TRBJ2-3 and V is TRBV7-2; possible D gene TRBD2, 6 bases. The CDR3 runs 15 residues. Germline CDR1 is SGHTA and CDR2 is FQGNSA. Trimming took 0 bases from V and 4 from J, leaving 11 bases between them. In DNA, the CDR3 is TGTGCCAGCAGCTTAGCGGGAGGATTCCCAGATACGCAGTATTTT. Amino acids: CASSLAGGFPDTQYF.

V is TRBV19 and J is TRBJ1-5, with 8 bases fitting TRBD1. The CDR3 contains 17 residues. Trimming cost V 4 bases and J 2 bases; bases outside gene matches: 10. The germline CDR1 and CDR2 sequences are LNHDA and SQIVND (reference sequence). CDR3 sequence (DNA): TGTGCCAGTAGTAGAAGTCAGGGGGCGCGAGGCAATCAGCCCCAGCATTTT. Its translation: CASSRSQGARGNQPQHF.